This record looks at one TCR beta chain sequence and its context. The protocol was immunoSEQ multiplex PCR, while the TCRdb copy is restricted to in-frame clones and leaves out a portion. This sample has tens of thousands of clones, with over 80% found just once. This entry belongs to a study of technical replicates of blood from a handful of donors. The CDR3 covers 14 residues. Deletions cut 4 bases from V and 7 bases from J, with 17 bases between. Germline values: CDR1 SGHRS, CDR2 YFSETQ. The origin of this receptor is a human donor in good health. The material sequenced was T cells isolated from PBMCs. The chain links TRBV5-1 to TRBJ1-1; D is perhaps TRBD1 (5 bases). The CDR3 loop reads CASSPDQGIGEAFF. Written as DNA, the CDR3 is TGCGCCAGCAGCCCGGACCAGGGAATAGGTGAAGCTTTCTTT.